The following is a T cell receptor beta chain sequence with its context. The sample holds one count of this clone. Its antigen is unknown. Base qualities were left out, and no much larger clone turns up one base away. These data come from a study of CD8+ T cells in alopecia areata (dated by TCRdb to between 2017 and 2018). Background for the entire study: Treated patients were enrolled in an open-label pilot trial of oral tofacitinib at 5 to 10 mg twice daily for moderate-to-severe alopecia areata. Tofacitinib was given for 6 to 18 months, followed by 6 months of follow-up off drug to assess delayed response and recurrence. The SALT score, which quantifies the percentage of affected scalp surface area, was used to measure disease severity in treated patients. To study T cell clonal expansion in alopecia areata, the researchers applied high-throughput TCRbeta sequencing to both the C3H/HeJ mouse model and human patients. Human TCRbeta sequencing covered scalp tissue and sorted CD4+ and CD8+ peripheral blood T cells from patchy and totalis/universalis alopecia areata patients and healthy controls. Biopsies were taken from tofacitinib-treated patients at baseline and again at 4 and 24 weeks into treatment, and several of those patients also had a later scalp biopsy. Scalp clonality was compared across normal scalp (n=4), patchy alopecia areata scalp (n=8), and alopecia totalis/universalis scalp (n=8). The RNA source kit depended on sample type: the PAXgene miRNA kit for fixed scalp, the miRNeasy kit for PBMCs, and the RNeasy kit for mouse skin. TCRbeta CDR3 regions were amplified by immunoSEQ multiplex PCR with 35 Vbeta forward and 13 Jbeta reverse primers. Results the study describes overall, beyond this receptor: Scalp clonality and the number of expanded CD8+ clones among the top 100 scalp clones were significantly decreased by tofacitinib. Because the treated cohort was small and had just a single nonresponder, larger studies are needed to establish links between baseline CD8+ expansion and response. Lesional scalp, especially in alopecia totalis/universalis, showed higher clonality and more expanded CD8+ clones than normal scalp, suggesting antigenic drive. Unlike mouse skin, which is dominated by gammadelta T cells, normal human skin has resident alphabeta T cells that are also sequenced, and this complicates analysis of the scalp TCR repertoire. Many expanded lesional clones were found to persist in scalp and blood during tofacitinib treatment, and relapse after treatment cessation may be partly explained by this persistence. Shared TCR sequences between patients were less evident than in mice, which may be partly attributable to HLA diversity in the patient population.

This specimen's time point label, per the study, means: around 28 days on oral tofacitinib. This sample's treatment or condition label indicates: oral pan-JAK inhibitor, 5-10 mg twice daily. From alopecia areata patients, peripheral blood was collected along with lesional scalp punch biopsies. After PBMCs were isolated by density centrifugation and stained for CD3, CD4 and CD8, a FACSAria was used to sort CD4+ and CD8+ T cells. The library was prepared using the immunoSEQ multiplex PCR assay. RNA was extracted from all samples and reverse transcribed into cDNA as template for TCR sequencing. First-strand cDNA was synthesized with SuperScript III using a 2:1 mix of oligo-dT and random hexamers. A synthetic immune receptor repertoire was used to measure amplification bias, and any remaining bias was corrected computationally. Under the source paper's analysis protocol: Raw reads were preprocessed to remove errors, and CDR3 was defined according to IMGT conventions as the region from the conserved cysteine to phenylalanine. Clonality was computed by normalizing Shannon entropy by log2 of the number of productive unique TCRs and subtracting the result from 1. CD4 or CD8 identity of scalp clones was inferred by cross-referencing scalp TCRbeta sequences with sorted blood CD4 and CD8 repertoires. This immuneACCESS table, as held by TCRdb, lists in-frame sequences with V and J called but not all clones. Of the missing ones, under half trace to an unresolved V gene in checked studies; the others have no known cause. V and J calls and clone size come straight from that table; D and trimming were deduced from the DNA. The sample table shows about 140,000 clones, and about 85% are seen once. Less than 15% of the sample is taken by the ten largest.

V sheds 8 bases and J sheds 0 bases, leaving 11 bases between their ends. CDR1 and CDR2, looked up from the germline V gene (reference sequence), are LNHDA and SQIVND. The CDR3 starts with the cysteine, ends with the phenylalanine, and has 13 residues. Only the CDR3 region is kept as DNA, spanning 39 bases read in frame from base 1. The chain is made from TRBV19 and TRBJ2-7, and the D gene may be TRBD1, 5 bases matching. This clonotype was sampled from a human donor with alopecia areata. The source was CD8+ T cells sorted from blood, collected at week 4, from a patient treated with tofacitinib. The nucleotides read TGTGCCAGTGGAGCAGGGCTCTCCTACGAGCAGTACTTC. It is translated as CASGAGLSYEQYF.